This paragraph reports one TCR beta chain. Antigen: not known. This sample is part of a study of CD8+CD57+ T cells in acquired aplastic anemia. CDR3 and TCR beta VDJ profiling relied on a genomic DNA template. TCRdb processed the reads anew with MiXCR; each CDR3 protein has one entry. Of fewer than 250,000 distinct CDR3 sequences in the sample, more than 40% were seen once. Study results and caveats: In common between the patients and the controls were more than 25 CD8+ CDR3 sequences.

Flow cytometry had shown expanded CD8+CD57+ cells in the patients chosen for sequencing. All patients were therapy-naive when blood was sampled. This receptor was identified in a human donor with aplastic anemia. Sequences were obtained from sorted CD4+, CD8+, or CD8+CD57+ T cells (not recorded which) from PBMCs.

This CDR3 is CAVRGASFRDTGGETQYF. The CDR3 DNA is TGTGCCGTCCGGGGAGCCAGTTTTCGGGACACGGGGGGAGAGACCCAGTACTTC. The chain links TRBV2 to TRBJ2-5; D may be TRBD2 (7 bases). The V and J ends lost 11 bases and 4 bases respectively, with 32 bases between them. This CDR3 region has 18 residues. The V gene's germline CDR1 is SNHLY and CDR2 FYNNEI.